This is a list of T cell receptor beta chains from one sample in a study of blood T cell repertoires in COVID-19. TCRdb's table, derived via immunoSEQ multiplex PCR, lists solely in-frame clones and lacks some. The table records some 190,000 clones, around 87% of them present only once. Material: PBMCs or T cells enriched from blood (not recorded which). Source of these receptors: a woman in her forties in a cohort exposed to, infected with or recovered from COVID-19 (not recorded which). CDR3s include the opening cysteine and the closing phenylalanine or tryptophan. The D gene is left open where the match is weak. The size entry is marked missing in some rows and otherwise reads once, few, many or a size class.

V	D	J	length	size	DNA	CDR3
TRBV14	NA	TRBJ1-6	18	few	TGTGCCAGCAGCTCAAACTTGGACAGATCCTCCTATAATTCACCCCTCCACTTT	CASSSNLDRSSYNSPLHF
TRBV27	NA	TRBJ2-2	15	NA	TGTGCCAGCAGTTACGGAGGGAAGAGCACCGGGGAGCTGTTTTTT	CASSYGGKSTGELFF
TRBV7-9	NA	TRBJ2-3	12	NA	TGTGCCAGCAGCCTAAGCACAGATACGCAGTATTTT	CASSLSTDTQYF
TRBV9	NA	TRBJ1-1	12	NA	TGTGCCAGCAGCTCCTCGGGGTCGCAAGCTTTCTTT	CASSSSGSQAFF
TRBV9	TRBD1	TRBJ1-2	15	NA	TGTGCCAGCAGCGTGACAGGGTTCCCTAACTATGGCTACACCTTC	CASSVTGFPNYGYTF
TRBV27	TRBD1	TRBJ1-6	20	NA	TGTGCCAGCAGTTTATCATGGGACAGGGGCTTTAACTCCTATAATTCACCCCTCCACTTT	CASSLSWDRGFNSYNSPLHF
TRBV15	NA	TRBJ1-4	16	NA	TGTGCCACCAGCAGACCCGTCGGGGTGGCTAATGAAAAACTGTTTTTT	CATSRPVGVANEKLFF
TRBV4-1	TRBD1	TRBJ1-4	18	NA	TGCGCCAGCAGCCAAGTCGGGACAGCGATTTCAACTAATGAAAAACTGTTTTTT	CASSQVGTAISTNEKLFF
TRBV9	NA	TRBJ1-4	15	NA	TGTGCCAGCAGCGTAGGGGGGGCAACTAATGAAAAACTGTTTTTT	CASSVGGATNEKLFF
TRBV9	NA	TRBJ1-2	13	NA	TGTGCCAGCAGGGAGGGTGACCGCCGTGGCTACACCTTC	CASREGDRRGYTF
TRBV19	NA	TRBJ2-2	14	NA	TGTGCCAGTCAGCAGATGACAAACACCGGGGAGCTGTTTTTT	CASQQMTNTGELFF
TRBV27	NA	TRBJ2-1	13	NA	TGTGCCAGCAGCCCTGGTAGCGGCGATGAGCAGTTCTTC	CASSPGSGDEQFF
TRBV5-1	TRBD1	TRBJ1-4	13	few	TGCGCCAGCAGCCAGGGGGCTAATGAAAAACTGTTTTTT	CASSQGANEKLFF
TRBV19	NA	TRBJ1-1	13	NA	TGTGCCAGTACTAGGGGGGGGAACACTGAAGCTTTCTTT	CASTRGGNTEAFF
TRBV2	NA	TRBJ2-1	12	NA	TGTGCCAGCAGATGGCTTTACAATGAGCAGTTCTTC	CASRWLYNEQFF
TRBV7-9	NA	TRBJ1-2	13	NA	TGTGCCAGCAAGGAGGGTGGGAACTATGGCTACACCTTC	CASKEGGNYGYTF
TRBV10-1	NA	TRBJ2-1	15	NA	TGCGCCAGCAGTGCGGACTCAGAAGTTTTCAATGAGCAGTTCTTC	CASSADSEVFNEQFF
TRBV2	NA	TRBJ1-1	13	NA	TGTGCCAGCACCCTAAGTGAGAACACTGAAGCTTTCTTT	CASTLSENTEAFF
TRBV4-1	NA	TRBJ1-3	15	NA	TGCGCCAGCAGCCAAGGGGGGCTCTCTGGAAACACCATATATTTT	CASSQGGLSGNTIYF
TRBV5-1	NA	TRBJ1-1	15	NA	TGCGCCAGCAGCTTGGAGGGGCTTGGGAACACTGAAGCTTTCTTT	CASSLEGLGNTEAFF
TRBV2	TRBD1	TRBJ1-1	12	NA	TGTGCCACTCAGAGGGGGCCCACTGAAGCTTTCTTT	CATQRGPTEAFF
TRBV7-9	NA	TRBJ1-1	16	NA	TGTGCCAGCAGCGCCGAACAAACAGGGCTTGACACTGAAGCTTTCTTT	CASSAEQTGLDTEAFF
TRBV24-1	NA	TRBJ1-2	15	NA	TGTGCCACCAGTGATTCCGGGATACAGAGGCATGGCTACACCTTC	CATSDSGIQRHGYTF
TRBV7-9	NA	TRBJ1-6	15	NA	TGTGCCAGCAGCTTATCTTCACAGGGTTATTCACCCCTCCACTTT	CASSLSSQGYSPLHF
TRBV10-3	NA	TRBJ2-7	16	once	TGTGCCATCAGTGAGGGGTCGGGGGATCATTCCTACGAGCAGTACTTC	CAISEGSGDHSYEQYF
TRBV11-2	TRBD2	TRBJ2-1	13	NA	TGTGCCAGCAGCCTCGGACTAGCGAATGAGCAGTTCTTC	CASSLGLANEQFF
TRBV10-3	NA	TRBJ2-1	11	NA	TGTGCCACACAGATTTCCAATGAGCAGTTCTTC	CATQISNEQFF
TRBV11-3	NA	TRBJ2-1	16	NA	TGTGCCAGCAGCTTAGAGATGAGGGGAGGCTACAATGAGCAGTTCTTC	CASSLEMRGGYNEQFF
TRBV5-1	NA	TRBJ2-1	14	NA	TGCGCCAGCAGCTTGGCCCTCCCGGGGAATGAGCAGTTCTTC	CASSLALPGNEQFF
TRBV27	NA	TRBJ1-1	15	NA	TGTGCCAGCAGTTTCACATACCGGGGTAATACTGAAGCTTTCTTT	CASSFTYRGNTEAFF
TRBV4-1	TRBD1	TRBJ2-1	15	NA	TGCGCCAGCAGCCCTCGGGGACAGGTATACAATGAGCAGTTCTTC	CASSPRGQVYNEQFF
TRBV10-1	NA	TRBJ2-1	16	NA	TGCGCCAGCAGTGAATCCCTCAAGAGCTCCTACAATGAGCAGTTCTTC	CASSESLKSSYNEQFF
TRBV6-5	TRBD1	TRBJ2-7	15	NA	TGTGCCAGCAGCATTGGACAGGGGAACCTCTACGAGCAGTACTTC	CASSIGQGNLYEQYF
TRBV7-9	TRBD1	TRBJ1-2	12	NA	TGTGCCAGCAGGGGGACAGACTATGGCTACACCTTC	CASRGTDYGYTF
TRBV27	NA	TRBJ2-6	16	NA	TGTGCCAGCAGTCCATACCGGGGTTCTGGGGCCAACGTCCTGACTTTC	CASSPYRGSGANVLTF
TRBV5-6	TRBD1	TRBJ1-4	13	NA	TGTGCCAGCAAGGACAGGGGTTTTGAAAAACTGTTTTTT	CASKDRGFEKLFF
TRBV5-1	NA	TRBJ1-1	16	NA	TGCGCCAGCAGCTTGAGCCCCAGGGAGGTGGGCACTGAAGCTTTCTTT	CASSLSPREVGTEAFF
TRBV2	NA	TRBJ1-1	12	NA	TGTGCCAGCAGTGGGCGGATCACTGAAGCTTTCTTT	CASSGRITEAFF
TRBV19	TRBD1	TRBJ2-2	15	NA	TGTGCCAGTAGTGTACAGGGGGCGTACACCGGGGAGCTGTTTTTT	CASSVQGAYTGELFF
TRBV2	NA	TRBJ2-3	14	NA	TGTGCCAGCAGTGCCCGGAGCGTCACAGATACGCAGTATTTT	CASSARSVTDTQYF
TRBV5-1	TRBD1	TRBJ1-1	14	NA	TGCGCCAGCACCTCCGGGACAGGGAACACTGAAGCTTTCTTT	CASTSGTGNTEAFF
TRBV30	NA	TRBJ2-3	13	NA	TGTGCCTGGAGTGTTCTAACTACAGATACGCAGTATTTT	CAWSVLTTDTQYF
TRBV15	NA	TRBJ2-7	15	NA	TGTGCCACCAGCAGGGGTCAGGGGACTATGGACGAGCAGTACTTC	CATSRGQGTMDEQYF
TRBV10-3	TRBD2	TRBJ2-3	16	NA	TGTGCCATCAGTGAGGTTTCTAGCGGGATAGCGGATACGCAGTATTTT	CAISEVSSGIADTQYF
TRBV27	NA	TRBJ1-2	15	once	TGTGCCAGCAGTTTGCGTGGGGGGGCTAACTATGGCTACACCTTC	CASSLRGGANYGYTF
TRBV4-1	NA	TRBJ2-2	17	NA	TGCGCCAGCAGCCAAGTTTCGGGAGTGTCGGGCACCGGGGAGCTGTTTTTT	CASSQVSGVSGTGELFF
TRBV19	TRBD1	TRBJ1-4	20	few	TGTGCCAGTAGTATATTAGGACAGGGGGAAACTTTGGAGACTAATGAAAAACTGTTTTTT	CASSILGQGETLETNEKLFF
TRBV5-6	NA	TRBJ2-1	15	NA	TGTGCCAGCACCCCCCACCGGAGCTCCTACAATGAGCAGTTCTTC	CASTPHRSSYNEQFF
TRBV27	NA	TRBJ2-7	15	NA	TGTGCCAGCAGCCGCAGGGGCCTCAGCTCCTACGAGCAGTACTTC	CASSRRGLSSYEQYF
TRBV7-2	NA	TRBJ2-2	17	NA	TGTGCCAGCAGCTTCACCGTGCGCCCGTCGGACACCGGGGAGCTGTTTTTT	CASSFTVRPSDTGELFF